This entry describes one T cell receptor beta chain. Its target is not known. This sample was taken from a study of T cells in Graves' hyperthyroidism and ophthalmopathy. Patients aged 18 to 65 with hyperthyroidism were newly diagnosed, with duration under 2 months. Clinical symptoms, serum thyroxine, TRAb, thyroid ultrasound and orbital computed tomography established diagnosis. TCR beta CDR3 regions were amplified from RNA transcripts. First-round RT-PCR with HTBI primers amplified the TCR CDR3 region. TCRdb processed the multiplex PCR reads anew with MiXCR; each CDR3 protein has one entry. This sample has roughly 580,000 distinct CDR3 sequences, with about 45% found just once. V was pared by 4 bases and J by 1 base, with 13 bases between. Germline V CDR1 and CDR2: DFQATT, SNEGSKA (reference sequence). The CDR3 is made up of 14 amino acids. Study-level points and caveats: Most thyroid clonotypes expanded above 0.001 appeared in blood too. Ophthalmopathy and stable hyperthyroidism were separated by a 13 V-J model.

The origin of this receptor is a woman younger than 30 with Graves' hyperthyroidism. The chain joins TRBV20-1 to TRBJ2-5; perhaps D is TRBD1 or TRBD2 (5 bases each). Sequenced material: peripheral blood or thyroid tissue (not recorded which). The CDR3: CSATVNGGQETQYF. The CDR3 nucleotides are TGCAGTGCTACCGTGAATGGGGGCCAAGAGACCCAGTACTTC.